The rows below give T cell receptor beta chains drawn from one sample of a study of T cell responses to AZD1222 COVID-19 vaccine. Generated by immunoSEQ multiplex PCR, the TCRdb table keeps only in-frame clones and is missing some. The sample gives 180,000 or so clones, about 92% of which show up once; about 4% is in the top ten. The sequences come from peripheral blood, collected on day 0 of AZD1222 vaccination. These receptor sequences come from an adult in good health. Each CDR3 is given with its conserved first and last residue. Each record gives: D gene, V gene, CDR3 length, J gene, clone size, CDR3 DNA, CDR3 protein. D genes are given only for firm matches. The size entry is marked missing in some rows and otherwise reads once, few, many or a size class.

-	TRBV6-6	12	TRBJ1-4	-	TGTGCCAGCAGATCCTCGAATGAAAAACTGTTTTTT	CASRSSNEKLFF
-	TRBV6-6	13	TRBJ1-5	-	TGTGCCAGAGGAGGGCAAGGAGATCAGCCCCAGCATTTT	CARGGQGDQPQHF
TRBD2	TRBV9	14	TRBJ2-5	-	TGTGCCAGCAGTGCTGGAGCGGGGGGTGAGACCCAGTACTTC	CASSAGAGGETQYF
-	TRBV6-5	15	TRBJ1-5	few	TGTGCCAGCAGTTACTCTTACAGTACCAATCAGCCCCAGCATTTT	CASSYSYSTNQPQHF
-	TRBV5-1	14	TRBJ1-2	-	TGCGCCAGCAGCTTGGGGGTATTGCACTATGGCTACACCTTC	CASSLGVLHYGYTF
-	TRBV11-2	11	TRBJ2-7	-	TGTGCCAGCAGCTACGGGTACGAGCAGTACTTC	CASSYGYEQYF
-	TRBV5-1	15	TRBJ1-3	-	TGCGCCAGCATGAAGGGGGATAGCTCTGGAAACACCATATATTTT	CASMKGDSSGNTIYF
-	TRBV3-1/TRBV3-2	13	TRBJ1-1	-	TGTGCCAGCAGCCAAGGGGGCCTCACTGAAGCTTTCTTT	CASSQGGLTEAFF
-	TRBV19	14	TRBJ1-2	-	TGTGCCAGTACTCCCCCATTGGCCCCATATGGCTACACCTTC	CASTPPLAPYGYTF
-	TRBV19	13	TRBJ1-4	-	TGTGCCAGTAGGAGACAATCTAATGAAAAACTGTTTTTT	CASRRQSNEKLFF
-	TRBV4-2	15	TRBJ1-2	-	TGTGCCAGCAGCCAATCATCGGCCGCCTTGGACGGCTACACCTTC	CASSQSSAALDGYTF
-	TRBV25-1	14	TRBJ1-5	-	TGTGCCAGCAGTGAATACAGGAGCAATCAGCCCCAGCATTTT	CASSEYRSNQPQHF
-	TRBV7-6	12	TRBJ1-1	-	TGTGCCAGCAGCGGCCGGAACACTGAAGCTTTCTTT	CASSGRNTEAFF
-	TRBV5-5	14	TRBJ1-1	-	TGTGCCAGCAGCTTCATTCCGCCGGACACTGAAGCTTTCTTT	CASSFIPPDTEAFF
-	TRBV11-1	16	TRBJ1-1	-	TGTGCCAGCAGCGCCCCGGGGGGACACACTGTGACTGAAGCTTTCTTT	CASSAPGGHTVTEAFF
-	TRBV5-6	15	TRBJ1-5	-	TGTGCCAGCAGCTTATTCCAGGGGATTAATCAGCCCCAGCATTTT	CASSLFQGINQPQHF
-	TRBV7-8	14	TRBJ1-5	-	TGTGCCAGCAGCTTAGGGACAGCGGATCAGCCCCAGCATTTT	CASSLGTADQPQHF
-	TRBV9	14	TRBJ2-2	few	TGTGCCAGCAGCGCCCGGGTGGATACCGGGGAGCTGTTTTTT	CASSARVDTGELFF
-	TRBV6-5	16	TRBJ1-5	-	TGTGCCAGCAGTTTGACAGGACGGAGTAGCAATCAGCCCCAGCATTTT	CASSLTGRSSNQPQHF
-	TRBV29-1	13	TRBJ1-1	-	TGCAGCGTGAGAGTGGGTCTACGTGGTGAAGCTTTCTTT	CSVRVGLRGEAFF
TRBD2	TRBV7-8	14	TRBJ2-7	-	TGTGCCAGCACCACCCTAGGAGCGGGGGACGAGCAGTACTTC	CASTTLGAGDEQYF
-	TRBV6-5	12	TRBJ1-1	once	TGTGCCAGCAGTACTCGGGTAAGGGAAGCTTTCTTT	CASSTRVREAFF
-	TRBV5-6	14	TRBJ1-2	once	TGTGCCAGCAGCCCCCCGTTTCCTCAGGGGGGCTACACCTTC	CASSPPFPQGGYTF
-	TRBV6-4	13	TRBJ2-3	-	TGTGCCAGCAGTGACTCGAACACAGATACGCAGTATTTT	CASSDSNTDTQYF
TRBD2	TRBV7-9	13	TRBJ2-7	-	TGTGCCACCGGACTAGCGGGGCCCTACGAGCAGTACTTC	CATGLAGPYEQYF
TRBD1	TRBV19	13	TRBJ1-1	once	TGTGCCAGTAGGGTAGGGGGCGAAGGGGTCGCTTTCTTT	CASRVGGEGVAFF
TRBD1	TRBV6-1	16	TRBJ2-3	-	TGTGCCAGCAGTGAACACCAGGGACAGGGGGCAGATACGCAGTATTTT	CASSEHQGQGADTQYF
TRBD1	TRBV28	19	TRBJ2-5	-	TGTGCCAGCAGTTTACCCCATTCCGGGACAGGGGGGGCCCAAGAGACCCAGTACTTC	CASSLPHSGTGGAQETQYF
TRBD2	TRBV6-5	16	TRBJ2-1	-	TGTGCCAGCAGTTGGTCCCTAGCGGGGGGTTATAATGAGCAGTTCTTC	CASSWSLAGGYNEQFF
-	TRBV28	12	TRBJ1-1	-	TGTGCCAGCAGTTTATTACAGGGAAACGCTTTCTTT	CASSLLQGNAFF
-	TRBV2	13	TRBJ1-6	-	TGTGCCAGCAGTCGGGCCTCCAATTCACCCCTCCACTTT	CASSRASNSPLHF
TRBD1	TRBV5-4	15	TRBJ1-1	-	TGTGCCAGCAGACCATTGGACAGGGGTCTGGGTGAAGCTTTCTTT	CASRPLDRGLGEAFF
TRBD2	TRBV19	12	TRBJ2-1	-	TGTGCCAGTAGTACTAGCGGAGGAGGGCAGTTCTTC	CASSTSGGGQFF
-	TRBV10-1	13	TRBJ1-1	once	TGCGCCAGCCGGGGATGGGAAAACACTGAAGCTTTCTTT	CASRGWENTEAFF
TRBD2	TRBV7-6	14	TRBJ2-7	-	TGTGCCAGCAGCTTGGGGGGCCTAGCGGGGGACCTTAACTTC	CASSLGGLAGDLNF
TRBD2	TRBV11-3	16	TRBJ2-1	-	TGTGCCAGCAGCTTGGTGATAGCGGGAGGAGGGAATGAGCAGTTCTTC	CASSLVIAGGGNEQFF
-	TRBV3-1/TRBV3-2	15	TRBJ1-1	-	TGTGCCAGCAGCCGCCGAATGTATTTCAACACTGAAGCTTTCTTT	CASSRRMYFNTEAFF
TRBD2	TRBV5-1	15	TRBJ2-7	-	TGCGCCAGCAGCTTGGGGGGCGGGAGAGGCGACGAGCAGTACTTC	CASSLGGGRGDEQYF
TRBD1	TRBV19	15	TRBJ1-4	-	TGTGCCAGTAGTATCGGAGACAGGGGGCGTGAAAAACTGTTTTTT	CASSIGDRGREKLFF
TRBD2	TRBV19	13	TRBJ2-1	-	TGTGCCAGTAGTGGGGAGGGCGAGTATGAGCAGTTCTTC	CASSGEGEYEQFF
-	TRBV5-4	15	TRBJ2-3	few	TGTGCCAGCAGCCTTCCCGGGACTGAGACAGATACGCAGTATTTT	CASSLPGTETDTQYF
-	TRBV3-1/TRBV3-2	15	TRBJ2-1	once	TGTGCCAGCAGCATACCAGAACGGGGCTACAATGAGCAGTTCTTC	CASSIPERGYNEQFF
-	TRBV6-5	15	TRBJ2-7	few	TGTGCCAGCAGTTACTCAACAGGTACCTCCTACGAGCAGTACTTC	CASSYSTGTSYEQYF
-	TRBV5-1	13	TRBJ2-1	-	TGCGCCAGCACAGGGACAATCTACAATGAGCAGTTCTTC	CASTGTIYNEQFF
TRBD2	TRBV29-1	14	TRBJ2-5	-	TGCAGCGTTGGGTGGGGGAGGGCTCAAGAGACCCAGTACTTC	CSVGWGRAQETQYF
-	TRBV19	13	TRBJ1-2	-	TGTGCCAGTGCCGGACAGTCGGACTATGGCTACACCTTC	CASAGQSDYGYTF
-	TRBV27	13	TRBJ1-5	once	TGTGCCAGCAGTTTATACTATGACCAGCCCCAGCATTTT	CASSLYYDQPQHF
-	TRBV18	15	TRBJ1-1	-	TGTGCCAGCTCACCACCGGGCTGGGGGGGAACTGAAGCTTTCTTT	CASSPPGWGGTEAFF
-	TRBV6-5	15	TRBJ1-1	-	TGTGCCAGCAGTACGAGCTACAGGGTCGGGGCTGAAGCTTTCTTT	CASSTSYRVGAEAFF
-	TRBV6-5	16	TRBJ1-2	-	TGTGCCAGCAGTTACTCCCAGGGGCCTTCTAACTATGGCTACACCTTC	CASSYSQGPSNYGYTF
TRBD2	TRBV6-5	15	TRBJ2-3	-	TGTGCCAGCAGTTATAGGGCGGGAGGCACAGATACGCAGTATTTT	CASSYRAGGTDTQYF
-	TRBV14	14	TRBJ2-5	once	TGTGCCAGCAGCCAAGACAGGGCGGGGGAGACCCAGTACTTC	CASSQDRAGETQYF
-	TRBV27	15	TRBJ2-6	few	TGTGCCAGCAGTCCGTCCTATTCTGGGGCCAACGTCCTGACTTTC	CASSPSYSGANVLTF
-	TRBV27	17	TRBJ1-1	-	TGTGCCAGCAGCCGGTATCCAATTGGGTTTGAGGACACTGAAGCTTTCTTT	CASSRYPIGFEDTEAFF
-	TRBV7-9	11	TRBJ1-1	-	TGTGCCAGCAGCTTACAGGGCAAAGCTTTCTTT	CASSLQGKAFF
-	TRBV6-5	12	TRBJ1-1	-	TGTGCCACCTTAAAGGGGGAAACTGAAGCTTTCTTT	CATLKGETEAFF
-	TRBV5-6	14	TRBJ2-5	-	TGTGCCAGCAGCTCTATGACACAACAAGAGACCCAGTACTTC	CASSSMTQQETQYF
-	TRBV5-5	15	TRBJ1-1	-	TGTGCCAGCAGCCAACTCCCCACGTCGAGCACTGAAGCTTTCTTT	CASSQLPTSSTEAFF
TRBD1	TRBV7-2	14	TRBJ2-5	-	TGTGCCAGCAGCCCATGGACAGGGGGGGAGGCCCAGTACTTC	CASSPWTGGEAQYF